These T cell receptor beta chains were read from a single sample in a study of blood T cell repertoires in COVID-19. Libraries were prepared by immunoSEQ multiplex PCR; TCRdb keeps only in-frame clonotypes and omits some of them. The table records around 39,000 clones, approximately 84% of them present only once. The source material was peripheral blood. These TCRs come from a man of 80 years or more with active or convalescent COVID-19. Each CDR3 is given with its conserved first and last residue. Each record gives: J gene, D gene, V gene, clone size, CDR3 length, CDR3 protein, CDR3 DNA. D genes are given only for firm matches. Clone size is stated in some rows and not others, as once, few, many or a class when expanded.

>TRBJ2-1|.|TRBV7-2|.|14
CASTASLLGGRQFF
TGTGCCAGCACCGCTTCCCTCCTAGGGGGTCGGCAGTTCTTC
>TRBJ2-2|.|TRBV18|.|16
CASSPLSGTSAGELFF
TGTGCCAGCTCACCACTTTCCGGGACATCAGCCGGGGAGCTGTTTTTT
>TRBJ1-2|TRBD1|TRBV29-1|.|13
CSVGDRTNYGYTF
TGCAGCGTCGGGGACAGAACAAACTATGGCTACACCTTC
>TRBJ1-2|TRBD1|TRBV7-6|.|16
CASSLVTGQGNYGYTF
TGTGCCAGCAGCTTAGTAACTGGACAGGGGAATTATGGCTACACCTTC
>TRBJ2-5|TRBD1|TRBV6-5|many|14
CASSYQSRGETQYF
TGTGCCAGCAGTTACCAGTCCAGGGGGGAGACCCAGTACTTC
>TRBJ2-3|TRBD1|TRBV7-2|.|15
CASSLDRGSTDTQYF
TGTGCCAGCAGCTTAGACAGGGGAAGCACAGATACGCAGTATTTT
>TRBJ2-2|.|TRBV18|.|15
CASSAGQISTGELFF
TGTGCCAGCTCAGCAGGACAGATTTCCACCGGGGAGCTGTTTTTT
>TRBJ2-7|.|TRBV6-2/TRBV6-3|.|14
CASSYPAQGTEQYF
TGTGCCAGCAGTTACCCCGCGCAGGGAACCGAGCAGTACTTC
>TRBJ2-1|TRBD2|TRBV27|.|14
CASSPTSGANEQFF
TGTGCCAGCAGTCCGACTAGCGGGGCCAATGAGCAGTTCTTC
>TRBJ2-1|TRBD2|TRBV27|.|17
CASSLLFRASGYNEQFF
TGTGCCAGCAGTTTACTCTTCCGGGCTAGCGGTTACAATGAGCAGTTCTTC
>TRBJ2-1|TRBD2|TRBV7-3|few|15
CASSLGLAVDNEQFF
TGTGCCAGCAGCTTGGGACTAGCGGTAGACAATGAGCAGTTCTTC
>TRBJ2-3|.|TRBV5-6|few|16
CASSLVDRSSTDTQYF
TGTGCCAGCAGCCTGGTCGACAGATCTAGCACAGATACGCAGTATTTT
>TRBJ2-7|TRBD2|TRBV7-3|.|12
CASSLRGGEQYF
TGTGCCAGCAGCTTAAGGGGAGGGGAGCAGTACTTC
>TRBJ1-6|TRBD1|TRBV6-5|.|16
CASSSHGQGNNSPLHF
TGTGCCAGCAGTTCACACGGACAGGGGAATAATTCACCCCTCCACTTT
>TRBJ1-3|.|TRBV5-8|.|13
CASSLNRVDTIYF
TGTGCCAGCAGTTTGAACAGGGTGGACACCATATATTTT
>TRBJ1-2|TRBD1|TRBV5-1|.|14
CASSPSGTDYGYTF
TGCGCCTCCTCCCCTAGTGGGACAGACTATGGCTACACCTTC
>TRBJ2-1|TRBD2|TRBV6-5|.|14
CASNAGLVPDEQFF
TGTGCCAGCAACGCGGGACTAGTCCCGGATGAGCAGTTCTTC
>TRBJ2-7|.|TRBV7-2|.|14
CASSSTFTTYEQYF
TGTGCCAGCAGCTCTACCTTCACCACCTACGAGCAGTACTTC
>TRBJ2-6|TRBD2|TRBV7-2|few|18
CASSLQAGGLSGANVLTF
TGTGCCAGCAGCTTACAAGCGGGGGGACTCTCTGGGGCCAACGTCCTGACTTTC
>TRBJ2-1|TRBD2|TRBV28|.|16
CASSLGRAGEYNEQFF
TGTGCCAGCAGTCTAGGTAGAGCGGGGGAGTACAATGAGCAGTTCTTC
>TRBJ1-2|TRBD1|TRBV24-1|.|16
CATSDPTRTGEDGYTF
TGTGCCACCAGTGATCCGACCCGGACAGGGGAAGATGGCTACACCTTC
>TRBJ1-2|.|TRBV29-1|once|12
CSVGFPRGGYTF
TGCAGCGTTGGTTTCCCCCGAGGCGGCTACACCTTC
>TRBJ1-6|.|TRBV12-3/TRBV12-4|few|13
CASSFRVGSPLHF
TGTGCCAGCAGTTTCCGGGTTGGTTCACCCCTCCACTTT
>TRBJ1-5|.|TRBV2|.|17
CASSEALRQGEDQPQHF
TGTGCCAGCAGTGAAGCGTTGAGGCAGGGCGAGGATCAGCCCCAGCATTTT
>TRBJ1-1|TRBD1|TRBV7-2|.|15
CASSSDRAAYSEAFF
TGTGCCAGCAGCTCGGACAGGGCGGCCTATTCTGAAGCTTTCTTT
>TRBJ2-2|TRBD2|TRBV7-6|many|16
CASSFASGGNTGELFF
TGTGCCAGCAGCTTTGCTAGCGGGGGGAACACCGGGGAGCTGTTTTTT
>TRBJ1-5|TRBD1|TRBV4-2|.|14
CASSPGQRDQPQHF
TGTGCCAGCAGCCCGGGACAGAGAGATCAGCCCCAGCATTTT
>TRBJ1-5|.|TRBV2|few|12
CASKRSNQPQHF
TGTGCCAGCAAACGGAGCAATCAGCCCCAGCATTTT
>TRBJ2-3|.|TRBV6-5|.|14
CASSYSRGTDTQYF
TGTGCCAGCAGTTACTCCCGGGGAACAGATACGCAGTATTTT
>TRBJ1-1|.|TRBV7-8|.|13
CASSFGGDTEAFF
TGTGCCAGCAGCTTCGGAGGGGACACTGAAGCTTTCTTT
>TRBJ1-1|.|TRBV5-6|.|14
CASSWGGGNTEAFF
TGTGCCAGCAGCTGGGGCGGGGGGAACACTGAAGCTTTCTTT
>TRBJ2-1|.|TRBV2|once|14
CASSEFVAYNEQFF
TGTGCCAGCAGTGAATTCGTGGCTTACAATGAGCAGTTCTTC
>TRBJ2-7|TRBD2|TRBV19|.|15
CASSLGLAGSYEQYF
TGTGCCAGTAGTCTTGGACTAGCGGGTTCCTACGAGCAGTACTTC
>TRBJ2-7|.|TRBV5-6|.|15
CASSLGPLSSYEQYF
TGTGCCAGCAGCTTGGGTCCCCTGAGCTCCTACGAGCAGTACTTC
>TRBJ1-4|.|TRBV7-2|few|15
CASSFDAGTNEKLFF
TGTGCCAGCAGCTTCGACGCGGGAACTAATGAAAAACTGTTTTTT
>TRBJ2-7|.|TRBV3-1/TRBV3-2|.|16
CASSQSLRDNTYEQYF
TGTGCCAGCAGCCAATCACTCCGCGACAACACCTACGAGCAGTACTTC
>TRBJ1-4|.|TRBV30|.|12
CAWSVGSTAVFF
TGTGCCTGGAGTGTCGGATCGACAGCAGTGTTTTTT
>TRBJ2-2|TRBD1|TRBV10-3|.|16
CAISGRGTGTTGELFF
TGTGCCATCAGTGGGAGGGGGACAGGGACCACCGGGGAGCTGTTTTTT
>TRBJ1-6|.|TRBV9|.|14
CASSALENFPPLHF
TGTGCCAGCAGCGCCCTTGAGAATTTCCCACCCCTCCACTTT
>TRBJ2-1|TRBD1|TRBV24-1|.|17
CATSSTKSGGRSNEQFF
TGTGCCACCAGTTCTACGAAATCAGGGGGACGGTCGAATGAGCAGTTCTTC
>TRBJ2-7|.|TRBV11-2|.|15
CASSLGAGMAYEQYF
TGTGCCAGCAGCCTAGGGGCAGGGATGGCCTACGAGCAGTACTTC